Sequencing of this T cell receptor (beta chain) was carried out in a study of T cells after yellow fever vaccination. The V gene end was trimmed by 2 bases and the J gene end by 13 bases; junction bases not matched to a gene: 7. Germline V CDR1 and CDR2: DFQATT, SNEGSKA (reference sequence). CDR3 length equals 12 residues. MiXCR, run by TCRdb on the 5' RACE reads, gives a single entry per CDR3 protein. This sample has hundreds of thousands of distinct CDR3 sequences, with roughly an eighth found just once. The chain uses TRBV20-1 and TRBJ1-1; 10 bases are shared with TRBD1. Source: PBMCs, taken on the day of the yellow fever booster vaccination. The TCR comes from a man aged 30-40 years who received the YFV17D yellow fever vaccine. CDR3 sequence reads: CSARRGTGAVFF. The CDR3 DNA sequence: TGCAGTGCTAGAAGAGGGACAGGGGCAGTTTTCTTT.